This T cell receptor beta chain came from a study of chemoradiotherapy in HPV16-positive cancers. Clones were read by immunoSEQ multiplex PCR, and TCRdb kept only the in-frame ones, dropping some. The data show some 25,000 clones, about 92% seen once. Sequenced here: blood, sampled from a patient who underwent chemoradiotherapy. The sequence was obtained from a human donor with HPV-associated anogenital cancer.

CDR3 DNA sequence: TGTGCCAGCAGCGGAGGGACGGCGGGCTCACTCTACGAGCAGTACTTC. Amino acid sequence: CASSGGTAGSLYEQYF. V gene TRBV9 combines with J gene TRBJ2-7; D is tentatively TRBD1 or TRBD2 (5 bases each). In germline, CDR1 is SGDLS, CDR2 YYNGEE. This CDR3 is 16 amino acids long. V was clipped by 3 bases and J by 3 bases, with 19 bases between them.